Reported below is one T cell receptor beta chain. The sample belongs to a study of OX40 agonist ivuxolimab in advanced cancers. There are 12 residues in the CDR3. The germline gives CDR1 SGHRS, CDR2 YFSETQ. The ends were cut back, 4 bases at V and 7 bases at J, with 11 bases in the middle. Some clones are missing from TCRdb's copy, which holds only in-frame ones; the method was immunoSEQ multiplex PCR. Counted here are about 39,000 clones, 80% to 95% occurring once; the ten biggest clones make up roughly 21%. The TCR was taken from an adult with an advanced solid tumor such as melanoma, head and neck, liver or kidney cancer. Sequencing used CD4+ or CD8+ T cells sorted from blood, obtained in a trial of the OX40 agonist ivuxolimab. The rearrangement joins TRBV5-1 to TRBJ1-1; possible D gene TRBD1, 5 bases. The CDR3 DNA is TGCGCCAGCAGCCTGGTGGGGGTTGAAGCTTTCTTT. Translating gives CASSLVGVEAFF.